The following is a T cell receptor (beta chain) sequence with its context. Its antigen is undetermined. The PCR contained 60 Vbeta and 13 Jbeta primers. Per the authors' pipeline: Around 10 million shared chains were among some 75 million unique TCR beta chains counted in a later analysis. Some clones are missing from TCRdb's copy, which holds only in-frame ones; the method was immunoSEQ multiplex PCR. That table is the source of V, J and clone size, and D and trimming were worked out from the DNA. The repertoire holds under 200,000 clones, with over 80% as singletons. These data come from a study of cytomegalovirus exposure and HLA in healthy donors. The CDR3 runs 15 residues. Trimming left V 1 base short and J 2 bases short, with 11 bases between. Germline V CDR1 and CDR2: LNHDA, SQIVND (reference sequence). Study conclusions and caveats: Associated with cytomegalovirus, according to the listing, were 150 to 200 TCR beta chains.

The receptor's source is a male donor in good health and CMV-seropositive. This chain uses TRBV19 with TRBJ2-5, with D maybe TRBD1 (5 bases). Sequencing input: PBMCs. The CDR3 reads CASSIATTVQETQYF. CDR3 nucleotides: TGTGCCAGTAGTATAGCAACGACAGTTCAAGAGACCCAGTACTTC.